A single sample gave rise to the 32 T cell receptor beta chains below, sequenced in a study of shared clonotypes between healthy human individuals. CD45RO-negative cells were positively selected for CCR7, leaving out terminally differentiated effector memory CD45RA+ cells. The table came from immunoSEQ multiplex PCR; TCRdb's copy has only in-frame clones and leaves some out. The profile shows 2 million or so clones, over 85% of them singletons. Sequencing used naive CD8+ T cells sorted from blood. The receptors originated from a man between 18 and 35 years old in good health.

The V and J genes are TRBV7-9 and TRBJ2-7, with TRBD2 matching 7 bases. Germline trimming cut 1 base from V and 4 bases from J; bases unmatched to any gene: 16. Germline V gives CDR1 SEHNR, CDR2 FQNEAQ (reference sequence). This CDR3 has 18 amino acids. The CDR3 loop reads CASSLGIGEGSWLYEQYF. DNA for the CDR3: TGTGCCAGCAGCTTAGGAATCGGGGAGGGGTCTTGGTTATACGAGCAGTACTTC. The full variable domain, completed using reference TRBV7-9 and TRBJ2-7, is DTGVSQNPRHKITKRGQNVTFRCDPISEHNRLYWYRQTLGQGPEFLTYFQNEAQLEKSRLLSDRFSAERPKGSFSTLEIQRTEQGDSAMYLCASSLGIGEGSWLYEQYFGPGTRLTVT.

The CDR3 DNA is TGTGCCAGCAGCTTAGTAGTGTTTTTGTCTACTAAGGATGGGGGAGGCTACACCTTC. It specifies CASSLVVFLSTKDGGGYTF. The gene calls are TRBV7-2 and TRBJ1-2; D perhaps matches TRBD1 (5 bases). Between the trimmed V and J ends, which lost 1 base and 8 bases, there was a span of 29 bases. Looked up from germline, CDR1 is SGHTA and CDR2 is FQGNSA. The CDR3 runs 19 residues. Full variable domain (rest looked up from reference TRBV7-2 and TRBJ1-2): GAGVSQSPSNKVTEKGKDVELRCDPISGHTALYWYRQSLGQGLEFLIYFQGNSAPDKSGLPSDRFSAERTGGSVSTLTIQRTQQEDSAVYLCASSLVVFLSTKDGGGYTFGSGTRLTVV.

This clone was counted a single time. The V and J genes are TRBV9 and TRBJ2-2, with 13 bases identical to TRBD2. The trim removed 6 bases at V and 3 bases at J, leaving 11 bases unmatched. The CDR3 consists of 18 residues. Germline CDR1 is SGDLS and CDR2 is YYNGEE. The CDR3 coding sequence is TGTGCCAGCACCTTTCGGACTAGCGGGAGTACCGACACCGGGGAGCTGTTTTTT. This encodes CASTFRTSGSTDTGELFF.

This chain links TRBV7-9 with TRBJ2-5; TRBD1 aligns across 7 bases. Looked up from germline, CDR1 is SEHNR and CDR2 is FQNEAQ (reference sequence). This CDR3 contains 17 residues. Trimming removed 6 bases from V and 0 bases from J; junction bases left unmatched: 13. Here the CDR3 DNA reads TGTGCCAGCAGTCCGCGAGCCGGGACAGAGTACCAAGAGACCCAGTACTTC. Translating gives CASSPRAGTEYQETQYF.

CDR3 residues: CASMGTENTGELFF. The CDR3 coding sequence is TGCGCCAGCATGGGGACGGAGAACACCGGGGAGCTGTTTTTT. The chain combines TRBV4-1 with TRBJ2-2; either TRBD1 or TRBD2 may fit D (5 bases each). The CDR3 extends over 14 amino acids. In germline, CDR1 is MGHRA, CDR2 YSYEKL. Trimming took 7 bases from V and 1 from J, leaving 10 bases between them.

This clone has just one count. Other DNA sequences in this sample translate to the same CDR3. This chain uses TRBV11-2 with TRBJ1-1, with 8 positions matching TRBD1. From germline, CDR1 is SGHAT and CDR2 FQNNGV. The CDR3 is made up of 16 amino acids. Trimming removed 0 bases from V and 0 bases from J; junction bases left unmatched: 3. DNA of the CDR3: TGTGCCAGCAGCTTAGATGGGACAGGCTTGAACACTGAAGCTTTCTTT. Translating gives CASSLDGTGLNTEAFF.

The CDR3, as DNA: TGTGCCAGCAGTCCCTACGGGAACACAGATACGCAGTATTTT. Amino acids: CASSPYGNTDTQYF. The gene calls are TRBV6-5 and TRBJ2-3, with TRBD2 as a possible D gene (5 bases). Germline loops: CDR1 MNHEY, CDR2 SVGAGI. The CDR3 contains 14 residues. V was trimmed by 5 bases and J by 2 bases, leaving 11 bases between them.

The gene calls are TRBV4-2 and TRBJ1-4; D not certain. V shed 4 bases and J shed 8 bases, with 11 bases lying between them. The CDR3 has 13 amino acids. The germline V gene has CDR1 LGHNA and CDR2 YNFKEQ. CDR3 amino acids: CASSPTATEKLFF. The CDR3 region has the DNA TGTGCCAGCAGCCCGACTGCCACAGAAAAACTGTTTTTT.

The V and J genes are TRBV5-1 and TRBJ1-1, with D perhaps matching TRBD1 (6 bases). Trimming removed 1 base at V and 1 base at J, with 8 bases between. The CDR3 is 14 amino acids. Germline CDR1 SGHRS, CDR2 YFSETQ. The CDR3 spells CASSLPQGNTEAFF. CDR3 sequence (DNA): TGCGCCAGCAGCTTGCCACAGGGGAACACTGAAGCTTTCTTT.

The rearrangement links TRBV29-1 to TRBJ2-7, with a weak D call TRBD1 (6 bases). Looked up from germline, CDR1 is SQVTM and CDR2 is ANQGSEA. The V and J ends lost 4 bases and 3 bases respectively, with 16 bases between them. The CDR3 is 14 amino acids. The CDR3 DNA is TGCAGCGTTGCCGAGGCAGGGGTCGACTACGAGCAGTACTTC. As protein: CSVAEAGVDYEQYF.

The gene calls are TRBV6-5 and TRBJ2-7, with D perhaps being TRBD1 or TRBD2 (5 bases each). This CDR3 region has 15 residues. Trimming pared 2 bases from V and 2 bases from J, leaving 13 bases between. CDR1 is MNHEY and CDR2 is SVGAGI in the germline V gene. CDR3 sequence (DNA): TGTGCCAGCAGTTACGGGACCGGGTCCCCCTACGAGCAGTACTTC. It encodes CASSYGTGSPYEQYF.

The chain is built from TRBV25-1 and TRBJ2-2; D is unclear. This CDR3 has 16 residues. Germline V gene sequence: CDR1 MGHDK, CDR2 SYGVNS. V was trimmed by 0 bases and J by 4 bases, leaving 12 bases between them. This CDR3 is CASSEYGSTLTGELFF. The CDR3 DNA reads as TGTGCCAGCAGTGAATACGGTAGCACGCTCACCGGGGAGCTGTTTTTT.

The J gene is TRBJ2-1, the V gene TRBV27; maybe TRBD1 (6 bases). The CDR3 totals 16 residues. CDR1 and CDR2 from the germline V gene are MNHEY and SMNVEV (reference sequence). V was shortened by 2 bases and J by 4 bases, with 15 bases between the two germline ends. This chain's CDR3 is CASSLMPGEIYNEQFF. The CDR3 nucleotides read TGTGCCAGCAGTTTAATGCCAGGGGAGATATACAATGAGCAGTTCTTC.

This chain uses TRBV4-1 with TRBJ2-7; D is perhaps TRBD2 (5 bases). Between the trimmed V and J ends, which lost 0 bases and 0 bases, there was a span of 9 bases. There are 15 residues in the CDR3. From germline, CDR1 is MGHRA and CDR2 YSYEKL. CDR3 protein: CASSQERADSYEQYF. CDR3 DNA sequence: TGCGCCAGCAGCCAAGAGAGGGCTGACTCCTACGAGCAGTACTTC.

The chain joins TRBV2 to TRBJ2-7; the D call may be TRBD1 or TRBD2 (5 bases each). The V end was cut by 3 bases, the J end by 2 bases, with 14 bases between. CDR3 length: 15 residues. From germline, CDR1 is SNHLY and CDR2 FYNNEI. CDR3 DNA: TGTGCCAGCAGTGAGGGTCCCGAGGGGACCTACGAGCAGTACTTC. It specifies CASSEGPEGTYEQYF.

This clone appeared once. V usage is TRBV5-6 and J usage is TRBJ1-5, with TRBD1 matching over 8 bases. The length of the CDR3 is 15 residues. V gave up 0 bases and J gave up 4 bases; unmatched junction bases: 3. The germline CDR1 and CDR2 sequences are SGHDT and YYEEEE. The CDR3 protein is CASSLEGTGNQPQHF. The CDR3 DNA reads as TGTGCCAGCAGCTTGGAGGGGACAGGTAATCAGCCCCAGCATTTT.

The J gene is TRBJ2-3, the V gene TRBV11-2; 10 bases align to TRBD1. The length of the CDR3 is 18 residues. Germline-derived CDR1 and CDR2 are SGHAT and FQNNGV. Trimming cost V 2 bases and J 1 base; bases outside gene matches: 9. CDR3 nucleotide sequence: TGTGCCAGCAGCTTACCTCTGACAGGGGGCATAGGCACAGATACGCAGTATTTT. It translates to CASSLPLTGGIGTDTQYF.

V gene TRBV7-9 combines with J gene TRBJ2-1; weak D call: TRBD2 (5 bases). The CDR3 extends over 16 amino acids. The V end lost 7 bases, the J end lost 0 bases, and 16 bases lay between the germline ends. Per germline, CDR1 SEHNR and CDR2 FQNEAQ (reference sequence). CDR3: CASTPRESSSYNEQFF. Here the CDR3 DNA reads TGTGCCAGCACCCCTAGGGAGTCTAGCTCCTACAATGAGCAGTTCTTC.

The chain carries TRBV5-5 and TRBJ2-3, with D unclear. CDR3 length equals 11 residues. Germline V gene sequence: CDR1 SGHKS, CDR2 YYEKEE (reference sequence). V lost 0 bases and J 8 bases, leaving 4 bases between the germline ends. The CDR3 DNA is TGTGCCAGCAGCTTGGGTGGTACGCAGTATTTT. Residues: CASSLGGTQYF.

This chain links TRBV4-1 with TRBJ2-7; D gene ambiguous. CDR1 is MGHRA and CDR2 is YSYEKL in the germline V gene. Trimming took off 0 bases at V and 4 bases at J, with 16 bases between the two ends. The CDR3 length is 16 residues. CDR3 loop: CASSQDYGSAQYEQYF. The CDR3 region has the DNA TGCGCCAGCAGCCAAGACTACGGGTCAGCGCAATACGAGCAGTACTTC.

The chain is built from TRBV2 and TRBJ1-5; unclear D gene. This CDR3 contains 11 residues. V was cut by 3 bases and J by 14 bases, with 11 bases left in between. The germline V gene has CDR1 SNHLY and CDR2 FYNNEI. The CDR3 bases are TGTGCCAGCAGTGATGGACGTGGAAAGCATTTT. Protein: CASSDGRGKHF.

The chain joins TRBV9 to TRBJ2-7; 9 nucleotides line up with TRBD1. Per germline, CDR1 SGDLS and CDR2 YYNGEE. The V gene end was trimmed by 0 bases and the J gene end by 7 bases; junction bases not matched to a gene: 5. This CDR3 is built from 14 residues. The CDR3 is CASSVEQGAEEQYF. In DNA, the CDR3 is TGTGCCAGCAGCGTAGAACAGGGGGCTGAAGAGCAGTACTTC.

V gene TRBV7-9 combines with J gene TRBJ1-2; no definite D call. Germline V gives CDR1 SEHNR, CDR2 FQNEAQ (reference sequence). The CDR3 runs to 15 residues. V was shortened by 5 bases and J by 0 bases, with 13 bases between the two germline ends. CDR3 in amino acids: CASSRDDGANYGYTF. Here the CDR3 DNA reads TGTGCCAGCAGCCGAGACGACGGAGCTAACTATGGCTACACCTTC.

The genes are TRBV6-6 and TRBJ2-7, with a tentative D call TRBD2 (6 bases). Deletions cut 1 base from V and 7 bases from J, with 14 bases between. This CDR3 spans 14 amino acids. CDR1 and CDR2 from the germline V gene are MNHNY and SVGAGI (reference sequence). CDR3 loop: CASSYLGEALEQYF. Here the CDR3 DNA reads TGTGCCAGCAGTTACTTGGGGGAGGCTCTTGAGCAGTACTTC.

The rearrangement joins TRBV25-1 to TRBJ1-5; 11 bases are a match to TRBD1. The CDR3 has 15 residues. Germline V gives CDR1 MGHDK, CDR2 SYGVNS. V trimming: 3 bases; J trimming: 6 bases; junction bases outside the gene matches: 4. The chain's CDR3 is CASSEGQGVRQPQHF. Written as DNA, the CDR3 is TGTGCCAGCAGTGAGGGACAGGGGGTTCGTCAGCCCCAGCATTTT.

The chain couples TRBV4-1 to TRBJ2-5; D is undetermined. CDR1 is MGHRA, CDR2 YSYEKL, per germline. V lost 0 bases and J 4 bases, leaving 18 bases between the germline ends. The length of the CDR3 is 17 residues. The CDR3 loop is CASSQDSTFWEGETQYF. The CDR3 DNA is TGCGCCAGCAGCCAAGATAGTACTTTCTGGGAAGGAGAGACCCAGTACTTC.

J is TRBJ2-7 and V is TRBV7-9, with 9 bases matching TRBD2. Germline CDR1 and CDR2: SEHNR and FQNEAQ (reference sequence). With 1 base clipped from V and 5 bases from J, the junction kept 9 bases outside the gene matches. CDR3 length equals 16 residues. In nucleotides, the CDR3 is TGTGCCAGCAGCTTAGAAGGGGCGGGAGGGGCCCACGAGCAGTACTTC. Its protein is CASSLEGAGGAHEQYF.

This chain links TRBV5-4 with TRBJ1-1, with D possibly TRBD1 on 5 matching bases. V was trimmed by 7 bases and J by 3 bases, leaving 13 bases between them. Germline assignment: CDR1 SGHNT and CDR2 YYREEE (reference sequence). The CDR3 extends over 13 amino acids. The CDR3 region has the DNA TGTGCCAGCCGGCCGGGGGGGGACACTGAAGCTTTCTTT. Protein sequence: CASRPGGDTEAFF.

The chain recombines TRBV6-5 with TRBJ2-1; the D is unclear. Germline loops: CDR1 MNHEY, CDR2 SVGAGI. The CDR3 is 13 residues long. The V and J ends lost 8 bases and 0 bases respectively, with 8 bases between them. CDR3 in amino acids: CASALVSYNEQFF. For the CDR3, the DNA is TGTGCCAGCGCCCTGGTCTCCTACAATGAGCAGTTCTTC.

This chain joins TRBV27 and TRBJ1-2, with TRBD1 matching 8 bases. Trimming at V came to 3 bases and at J to 3 bases, leaving 6 bases not matched to a gene. The V gene's germline CDR1 is MNHEY and CDR2 SMNVEV (reference sequence). The CDR3 contains 15 residues. The CDR3 protein is CASSFGQGAYYGYTF. The CDR3 DNA follows: TGTGCCAGCAGTTTTGGACAGGGTGCCTACTATGGCTACACCTTC.

The chain uses TRBV2 and TRBJ1-5; TRBD1 aligns across 7 bases. Per germline, CDR1 SNHLY and CDR2 FYNNEI. The CDR3 runs to 15 residues. J lost 5 bases, V lost 0 bases, and 4 bases had no gene match. CDR3 bases: TGTGCCAGCAGTGAAGCTAGGGACAGCCATCAGCCCCAGCATTTT. It specifies CASSEARDSHQPQHF.

The J gene is TRBJ2-5, the V gene TRBV7-9; D not certain. The CDR3 covers 11 residues. V lost 8 bases, J lost 4 bases, and 8 bases lay in between. The germline V gene encodes CDR1 SEHNR and CDR2 FQNEAQ (reference sequence). The CDR3 loop is CASRRAETQYF. CDR3 nucleotide sequence: TGTGCCAGCCGCCGGGCAGAGACCCAGTACTTC.